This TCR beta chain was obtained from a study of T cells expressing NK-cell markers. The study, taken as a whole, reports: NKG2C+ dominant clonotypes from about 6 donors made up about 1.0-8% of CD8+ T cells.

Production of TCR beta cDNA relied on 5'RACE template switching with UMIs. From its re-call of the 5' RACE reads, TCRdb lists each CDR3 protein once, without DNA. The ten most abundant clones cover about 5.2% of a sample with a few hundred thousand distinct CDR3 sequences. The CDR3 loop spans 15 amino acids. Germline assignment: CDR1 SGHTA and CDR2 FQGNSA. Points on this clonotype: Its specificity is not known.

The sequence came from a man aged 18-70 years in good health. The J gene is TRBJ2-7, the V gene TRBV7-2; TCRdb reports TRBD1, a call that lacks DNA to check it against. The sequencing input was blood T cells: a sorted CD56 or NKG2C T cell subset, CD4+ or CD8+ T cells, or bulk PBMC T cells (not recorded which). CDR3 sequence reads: CASSLRGKRSYEQYF.